This T cell receptor beta chain was documented in a study of cytomegalovirus exposure and HLA in healthy donors (dated by TCRdb to the late 2010s). About the investigation overall: An earlier analysis of 550 to 700 of the donors reported about 250 Gb of sequence data and 120 million or so unique TCR beta sequences from some 180 million T cells. In a later genetic analysis, genome-wide SNP genotypes for about three fifths of the 666 donors were used, and that subset was treated as a discovery cohort. The study profiled the T cell repertoires of approximately 700 subjects by immunosequencing and related them to cytomegalovirus serostatus. In the later analysis, no new phenotypic data were used to find candidate immune exposures; instead, reliance was placed on TCR beta sequences and their occurrence across donors. HLA typing included class I and class II loci at four-digit resolution. All discovery cohort repertoires had been generated on a single sequencing platform. The study was designed to test whether signatures of past pathogen exposure could be identified by cataloging public T cell receptors. Typing coverage differed by locus: A, B, C, DRB1 and DQB1 were typed in roughly 620-630 donors, DQA1 in approximately 520, DPA1 in some 570, and DPB1 in roughly 470. To predict cytomegalovirus infection status, the study brought together high-throughput TCR immunosequencing, statistical association of individual TCRs with disease status, and machine learning. A few DR-DQ haplotypes were treated as single units for association and clustering because of strong linkage in the cohort. An early release covering 550 to 700 HLA-typed donors comprised about 300 gigabases of sequencing data and around 85 million unique TCR sequences. Along with the approximately 620-subject first cohort, a separate validation cohort of 120 different subjects was used. In a later analysis, previously published TCR beta repertoires from fewer than 750 donors were re-analyzed and high-resolution HLA genotyping was added so that TCR occurrence patterns could be studied. Among the roughly 410 genotyped donors, around 81% belonged to the genetic ancestry cluster associated with self-reported Caucasian donors. Among over 350 genotyped donors of the cohort, an average of approximately 240,000 unique TCR beta nucleotide sequences were sequenced per donor, roughly a sixth of them non-productive. In an earlier analysis of more than 550 of the donors, high-throughput TCR beta sequencing was used to judge whether each TCR beta V gene segment behaved as functional or pseudogenic. Alongside the repertoire data, information on donor age, sex, ethnicity and CMV serostatus was compiled. The paper's findings and limits, for the study overall: Some IMGT-functional V segments, including TRBV6-2 and TRBV6-3, could not be distinguished by the 87-base-pair reads and were therefore excluded. Roughly uniform sequencing depth across donors was assumed in presence/absence analyses, although this assumption may not hold. According to a later analysis, parvovirus B19, influenza, CMV and Epstein-Barr virus appeared linked to several top co-occurrence clusters. According to a later analysis, most CMV-associated TCR beta chains appeared to be HLA-restricted, and the HLA associations seemed to be driven largely by CMV exposure. Because counts were too low, 15 to 20 rarely observed V segments, including chromosome 9 orphons, were excluded from the earlier analysis of some 590 of the donors. For the cohort, immune exposure information was limited to CMV serostatus. Assigning TCR associations to individual alleles was difficult when HLA alleles, especially DR and DQ, strongly co-occurred. A total of fewer than 200 TCR beta chains were listed by the study as associated with cytomegalovirus. In vitro tests confirmed that a few of the cytomegalovirus-associated TCR beta chains recognize cytomegalovirus antigens. According to the authors, the approach could potentially be generalized to other disease states and immunological phenotypes. In a later analysis, HLA-associated TCR beta chains were found to be more clonally expanded and to have lower generation probabilities than equally common non-associated chains. A further reported finding was that TCR beta sequences accurately predicted the HLA-A and HLA-B alleles for most subjects in the first cohort. Because some donors lacked HLA typing at each locus, the association tests relied only on the typed subset. A later analysis found that TCR association rates varied across HLA loci, with DRB1 alleles showing the most associated TCRs and HLA-C alleles the fewest. Correlated functional status among segregating V segments might be attributable to linkage disequilibrium, but an unknown experimental factor could not be ruled out. A later genetic analysis associated a missense DCLRE1C variant with V-gene and J-gene trimming of TCR beta chains, and an independent cohort replicated the association. Specific HLA alleles were associated with roughly 16,000 TCR beta sequences at a false discovery rate of 0.05 in a later analysis. A later genetic analysis reported fewer N-insertions in productive TCRs among donors in an Asian-associated ancestry cluster than the roughly 700-donor mean. This cohort had only TCR beta chains sequenced, and the lack of alpha or paired-chain data limited which features could be detected. A group of highly shared sequence variants was considered likely to be a technical artifact of the sequencing pipeline. The classifier was reported to diagnose cytomegalovirus status with high specificity and sensitivity in both the original and validation cohorts. Broadly in line with IMGT annotations, most TCR beta V segments showed up in productive rearrangements about 90% or about 30% of the time in an earlier analysis of 587 of the donors. While some public TCRs were present in many individuals, most TCR sequences turned up only very rarely across donors.

The library was built by means of the immunoSEQ multiplex PCR assay. For the multiplex PCR, a mixture combining 60 forward primers for TCR Vbeta segments and 13 reverse primers for TCR Jbeta segments was used. The CDR3 region of rearranged TCR beta genes was amplified from genomic DNA by a multiplex PCR assay. The Illumina HiSeq System was used to sequence the amplified TCR beta libraries as 87-base-pair reads. Per the original workflow: A later analysis counted tens of millions of unique TCR beta chains across the 640 or so repertoires, and some 11 million of these chains were shared by at least two donors. Raw reads were error-corrected and collapsed into unique sequences with a nearest-neighbor algorithm that merged closely related sequences to remove PCR and sequencing errors. CDR3 sequences were aligned to IMGT reference sequences to assign V, D and J gene segments. For a sequence to be retained, at least a six-nucleotide match to both a V gene segment and a J gene segment was required. Rearrangements were called productive when the CDR3 lacked stop codons and stayed in frame with V and J; all others were non-productive. CDR3 was defined according to IMGT convention as the region running from the second conserved V-encoded cysteine to the conserved J-encoded phenylalanine. In an earlier analysis of 587 of the donors, sequences lacking an unambiguous match to a single V gene segment were excluded. An earlier analysis of some 610 of the donors called V segments functional above 56.7% productive rearrangements and segregating when the between-donor standard deviation exceeded 5%. To diagnose cytomegalovirus status from the catalog of TCR beta chain sequences, a statistical classification framework was built. In a later analysis, V and J genes were assigned by comparing TCR nucleotide sequences against IMGT/GENE-DB human TR gene sequences. Using the TCRdist pipeline, a later analysis assigned CDR3 sequences along with most-parsimonious VDJ recombination scenarios. A later analysis defined each TCR beta chain by its CDR3 amino acid sequence plus V-gene family, and excluded reads lacking a unique V-gene family. To address suspected cross-contamination and a sequencing artifact, a later analysis removed 550 to 750 highly shared, low-generation-probability nucleotide sequences. In a later analysis, a clonal expansion index for each public chain was calculated from normalized within-repertoire ranks of inferred template counts. Generation probabilities in a later analysis came from a VDJ recombination model fitted to out-of-frame rearrangements, and those results were checked against IGoR. In a later analysis, hypergeometric tests were used to score TCR-TCR, TCR-HLA and TCR-CMV co-occurrence, with a repertoire-size bias correction applied to TCR pairs. In a later analysis, false discovery rates were estimated by permuting HLA or CMV assignments 20 times. In a later analysis, co-occurring TCRs were grouped using DBSCAN, and TCRdist sequence similarity was added for clustering within HLA-allele-positive subsets. Repertoires with fewer than 30,000 or more than 120,000 public chains, plus five repertoires with anomalous nucleotide sharing, were excluded from co-occurrence clustering. TCRdb's version of the immuneACCESS table is confined to in-frame rearrangements and falls short of the full clone set. An unresolved V gene accounts for under half of the shortfall where checked; the remainder is of unknown origin. V, J and clone size were drawn from that table, and D and trimming were deduced from the DNA. The table held for this sample gives 220,000 or so clones. The ten largest account for roughly 1.1% of the sample.

As for this clone: Its antigen specificity is not known.

The cohort consisted of 600 to 750 healthy bone marrow donors. All cohort members were sampled while nominally healthy, although unrecorded immune exposures were likely present. The donor was CMV seropositive and belonged to the group of 250 to 350 seropositive cohort members. Each donor provided a peripheral blood sample, and peripheral blood mononuclear cells were used for TCR beta sequencing. The Qiagen DNeasy Blood Extraction Kit was used to extract genomic DNA from the blood cell samples. CDR1 and CDR2 are drawn from the germline V gene (reference sequence): GTSNPN, SVGIG. The CDR3, from cysteine to phenylalanine, totals 15 residues. The CDR3 DNA has 45 bases and is translated from base 1. A distance of 15 bases separates the germline ends of V and J, which lose 0 bases and 4 bases respectively.

Sequencing input: PBMCs. The sequence joins TRBV30 to TRBJ1-2; TRBD1 could be the D gene, as 6 bases match. The clonotype was recovered from a girl aged 2-9 years in good health and CMV-seropositive. In nucleotides, the sequence is TGTGCCTGGAGTGTACGGCAGGGGAGTGGCTATGGCTACACCTTC. It codes for CAWSVRQGSGYGYTF. The entire variable domain, with the stretches around the CDR3 drawn from the reference TRBV30 and TRBJ1-2 proteins, is SQTIHQWPATLVQPVGSPLSLECTVEGTSNPNLYWYRQAAGRGLQLLFYSVGIGQISSEVPQNLSASRPQDRQFILSSKKLLLSDSGFYLCAWSVRQGSGYGYTFGSGTRLTVV.